One and the same sample provided the 20 T cell receptor beta chains below, sequenced in a study of shared clonotypes between healthy human individuals. The method was immunoSEQ multiplex PCR; TCRdb's version includes in-frame clones alone and lacks a portion of them. The sample lists about 1 million clones; about 75% were seen once. Sequenced input: memory CD4+ T cells sorted from blood. This sample's subset: CD45RA-negative fraction. The receptors stem from a young man in good health.

The J gene is TRBJ1-2, the V gene TRBV2, with no clear D. Deletions cut 2 bases from V and 4 bases from J, with 11 bases between. This CDR3 has 14 amino acids. Germline loops: CDR1 SNHLY, CDR2 FYNNEI. The CDR3 sequence is CASSEQELGYGYTF. The CDR3 bases are TGTGCCAGCAGTGAACAGGAGCTCGGCTATGGCTACACCTTC.

V usage is TRBV28 and J usage is TRBJ1-2, with 8 bases matching TRBD1. V lost 2 bases and J lost 4; bases outside the gene matches: 12. The CDR3 spans 17 residues. Germline assignment: CDR1 MDHEN and CDR2 SYDVKM. CDR3 nucleotide sequence: TGTGCCAGCAGTTTACCCAATCCGACAGGGGATATCTATGGCTACACCTTC. Translating gives CASSLPNPTGDIYGYTF.

This chain uses TRBV5-5 with TRBJ2-1; 9 nucleotides match TRBD2. V lost 0 bases, J lost 2 bases, and 3 bases stayed unmatched. Germline values: CDR1 SGHKS, CDR2 YYEKEE (reference sequence). CDR3 size: 16 residues. The CDR3 loop is CASSLVLAGTYNEQFF. The CDR3 nucleotides are TGTGCCAGCAGCTTGGTACTAGCGGGCACCTACAATGAGCAGTTCTTC.

The chain recombines TRBV7-2 with TRBJ2-3; TRBD2 aligns across 10 bases. With 3 bases clipped from V and 1 base from J, the junction kept 4 bases outside the gene matches. Germline V gives CDR1 SGHTA, CDR2 FQGNSA. The CDR3 extends over 16 amino acids. The CDR3 reads CASSFTGTSGTDTQYF. The CDR3, as DNA: TGTGCCAGCAGCTTTACCGGGACTAGCGGCACAGATACGCAGTATTTT.

CDR3 DNA: TGTGCCAGCAGCGTCGACAGCTTGAACACCGGGGAGCTGTTTTTT. Its translation is CASSVDSLNTGELFF. The chain carries TRBV7-3 and TRBJ2-2; D perhaps matches TRBD1 (5 bases). Germline CDR1 is SGHTA and CDR2 is FQGTGA. V was pared by 5 bases and J by 1 base, with 11 bases between. This CDR3 is 15 amino acids long.

This clone has just a few counts. The rearrangement joins TRBV6-1 to TRBJ2-2; possible D gene TRBD1, 5 bases. Germline CDR1 is MNHNS and CDR2 is SASEGT. Between the trimmed V and J ends, which lost 7 bases and 1 base, there was a span of 13 bases. This CDR3 is built from 15 residues. CDR3: CASTLDSLNTGELFF. In nucleotides, the CDR3 is TGTGCCAGCACCCTCGACAGCCTGAACACCGGGGAGCTGTTTTTT.

The chain combines TRBV5-6 with TRBJ2-7; D is unclear. Trimming left V 2 bases short and J 0 bases short, with 6 bases between. This CDR3 contains 13 residues. CDR1 is SGHDT and CDR2 is YYEEEE in the germline V gene. This CDR3 reads CASSFPNSYEQYF. Written as DNA, the CDR3 is TGTGCCAGCAGCTTTCCCAACTCCTACGAGCAGTACTTC. Full variable domain (remainder filled in from reference TRBV5-6 and TRBJ2-7): DAGVTQSPTHLIKTRGQQVTLRCSPKSGHDTVSWYQQALGQGPQFIFQYYEEEERQRGNFPDRFSGHQFPNYSSELNVNALLLGDSALYLCASSFPNSYEQYFGPGTRLTVT.

The J gene is TRBJ2-3, the V gene TRBV9, with D maybe TRBD1 (6 bases). The CDR3 has 15 amino acids. Looked up from germline, CDR1 is SGDLS and CDR2 is YYNGEE. Trimming stripped 0 bases from V and 0 bases from J, with 8 bases between. The CDR3 region has the DNA TGTGCCAGCAGCGTAGGGACAGTTAGCACAGATACGCAGTATTTT. Its protein product is CASSVGTVSTDTQYF.

The rearrangement links TRBV5-6 to TRBJ2-3, with D perhaps matching TRBD2 (6 bases). This CDR3 is built from 14 residues. Germline V gene lookup returns CDR1 SGHDT and CDR2 YYEEEE. The V end was cut by 0 bases, the J end by 1 base, with 6 bases between. The CDR3 DNA reads TGTGCCAGCAGCTTGGGACTAGGCACAGATACGCAGTATTTT. It encodes CASSLGLGTDTQYF.

The table lists this clone with a count of one. Other DNA sequences in this specimen translate into the identical CDR3. This sequence joins TRBV6-1 and TRBJ1-2; D gene unclear. Germline CDR1 MNHNS, CDR2 SASEGT. V was cut by 5 bases and J by 0 bases, with 10 bases left in between. This CDR3 is 14 amino acids long. The CDR3 bases are TGTGCCAGCAGTTTAACGACGGCTAACTATGGCTACACCTTC. Its translation is CASSLTTANYGYTF.

The chain combines TRBV27 with TRBJ1-4; D not resolved. Trimming stripped 3 bases from V and 5 bases from J, with 10 bases between. The CDR3 loop spans 14 amino acids. Per the germline V gene, CDR1 is MNHEY and CDR2 is SMNVEV (reference sequence). CDR3 coding DNA: TGTGCCAGCAGTTTCTCCGCCAGAAATGAAAAACTGTTTTTT. It codes for CASSFSARNEKLFF.

The chain uses TRBV4-1 and TRBJ2-3, with 11 positions matching TRBD2. Germline V CDR1 and CDR2: MGHRA, YSYEKL. The length of the CDR3 is 15 residues. The V segment lost 4 bases and the J segment 4 bases; nucleotides outside the gene matches: 4. This CDR3 reads CASSRVGLAADTQYF. The CDR3, as DNA: TGCGCCAGCAGCCGCGTGGGACTAGCGGCAGATACGCAGTATTTT.

Comments on this clone: Other DNA sequences within the sample encode an identical CDR3. The chain combines TRBV2 with TRBJ1-5; D gene ambiguous. Between the trimmed V and J ends, which lost 3 bases and 1 base, there was a span of 7 bases. CDR1 and CDR2 (germline): SNHLY, FYNNEI. This CDR3 is 14 amino acids long. The CDR3 region is CASSERVSNQPQHF. The CDR3 DNA sequence: TGTGCCAGCAGTGAGAGGGTGAGCAATCAGCCCCAGCATTTT.

This clone was observed at least ten times. J is TRBJ2-1 and V is TRBV11-3; a weak D match, TRBD2 (5 bases). The CDR3 loop spans 13 amino acids. Trimming cost V 0 bases and J 12 bases, with 12 bases left between them. Germline lookup yields CDR1 SGHNT and CDR2 YENEEA. The CDR3 DNA reads as TGTGCCAGCAGCTTAGACAACGGAGGTTTGCAGTTCTTC. Amino acid sequence: CASSLDNGGLQFF.

About this clone itself: This same CDR3 is encoded by further DNA sequences in the sample. This chain joins TRBV28 and TRBJ1-2; the match to TRBD1 covers 7 bases. With V trimmed by 2 bases and J by 1 base, 1 base remained unmatched. Per the germline V gene, CDR1 is MDHEN and CDR2 is SYDVKM. The CDR3 runs 14 residues. CDR3 nucleotide sequence: TGTGCCAGCAGTTTAGGGACAGTTAACTATGGCTACACCTTC. Translation gives CASSLGTVNYGYTF.

This clone has just a few counts. The chain recombines TRBV5-6 with TRBJ2-2, with a possible D match to TRBD1 (6 bases). Germline V gives CDR1 SGHDT, CDR2 YYEEEE. The CDR3 has 15 residues. V dropped 4 bases and J dropped 1 base, with 11 bases sitting between them. The CDR3 is CASSPGTKNTGELFF. The CDR3 DNA reads TGTGCCAGCAGCCCCGGGACAAAGAACACCGGGGAGCTGTTTTTT.

Details on this clone: The same CDR3 is also encoded by other DNA sequences in this sample. V usage is TRBV5-1 and J usage is TRBJ2-2; D might be TRBD1 (6 bases). The V end was cut by 1 base, the J end by 0 bases, with 7 bases between. The CDR3 length is 15 residues. Germline V CDR1 and CDR2: SGHRS, YFSETQ. DNA for the CDR3: TGCGCCAGCAGCTTGACAGGGACGAACACCGGGGAGCTGTTTTTT. This codes for CASSLTGTNTGELFF.

This chain uses TRBV6-1 with TRBJ1-2; 9 bases agree with TRBD1. There are 13 residues in the CDR3. CDR1 is MNHNS, CDR2 SASEGT, per germline. V shed 6 bases, J shed 7 bases, and the junction held 6 bases outside the gene matches. CDR3 protein: CASRAGQGPGYTF. DNA of the CDR3: TGTGCCAGCAGAGCAGGACAGGGGCCTGGCTACACCTTC.

The CDR3 protein is CSVTKMDSNTEAFF. The CDR3 DNA follows: TGCAGCGTTACTAAAATGGACAGTAACACTGAAGCTTTCTTT. The J gene is TRBJ1-1, the V gene TRBV29-1; D is possibly TRBD1 (6 bases). The CDR3 extends over 14 amino acids. V was cut by 5 bases and J by 2 bases, with 15 bases left in between. CDR1 is SQVTM, CDR2 ANQGSEA, per germline.

Here the CDR3 reads CASSSGLAFTETQYF. In DNA, the CDR3 is TGCGCCAGCAGCTCGGGACTAGCGTTCACGGAGACCCAGTACTTC. This chain links TRBV5-1 with TRBJ2-5; 10 bases align to TRBD2. Germline V gene lookup returns CDR1 SGHRS and CDR2 YFSETQ. CDR3 length: 15 residues. V shed 3 bases, J shed 5 bases, and the junction held 7 bases outside the gene matches.